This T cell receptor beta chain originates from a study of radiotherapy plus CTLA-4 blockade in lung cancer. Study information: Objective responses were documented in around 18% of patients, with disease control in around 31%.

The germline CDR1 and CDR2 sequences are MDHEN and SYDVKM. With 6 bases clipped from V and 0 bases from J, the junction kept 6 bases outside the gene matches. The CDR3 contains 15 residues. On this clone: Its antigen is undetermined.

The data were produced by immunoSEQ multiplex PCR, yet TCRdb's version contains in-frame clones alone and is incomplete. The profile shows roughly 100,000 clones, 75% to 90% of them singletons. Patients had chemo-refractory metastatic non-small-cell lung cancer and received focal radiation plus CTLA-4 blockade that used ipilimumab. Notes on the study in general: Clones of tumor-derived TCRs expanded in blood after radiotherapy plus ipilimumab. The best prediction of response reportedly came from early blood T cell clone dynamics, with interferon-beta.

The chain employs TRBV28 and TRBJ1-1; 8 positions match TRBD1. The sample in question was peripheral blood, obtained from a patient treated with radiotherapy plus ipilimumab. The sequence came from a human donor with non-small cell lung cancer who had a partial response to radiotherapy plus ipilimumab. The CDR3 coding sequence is TGTGCCAGCAGGGCAGGGGGCGCATTGAACACTGAAGCTTTCTTT. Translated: CASRAGGALNTEAFF.